Many counts were recorded for the clone carrying this TCR beta chain. Antigen unknown. The investigators amplified TCR beta CDR3 regions from RNA transcripts. A set of HTBI primers served as the primers for a first-round RT-PCR of the TCR CDR3. From the multiplex PCR reads, TCRdb called clonotypes with MiXCR, one entry per CDR3 protein. Of approximately 400,000 distinct CDR3 sequences listed, roughly 25% are singletons. The authors deemed Graves' hyperthyroidism stable absent ophthalmopathy progression within 18 months. Exclusions: uncontrolled infection, other autoimmune disease, pregnancy, lactation. This specimen belongs to a study of T cells in Graves' hyperthyroidism and ophthalmopathy. Germline-derived CDR1 and CDR2 are SGHTA and FQGNSA. Trimming cost V 5 bases and J 6 bases; bases outside gene matches: 7. This CDR3 has 15 amino acids. General study points: Expanded thyroid clonotypes (above 0.001) were mostly also found in blood. By a 13 V-J model, ophthalmopathy was set apart from stable hyperthyroidism.

The sample taken for sequencing was blood. The source is a man aged 45-60 years with Graves' hyperthyroidism. J is TRBJ2-7 and V is TRBV7-2, with 13 bases fitting TRBD2. CDR3: CASSPPGLAGIEQYF. The CDR3 bases are TGTGCCAGCAGCCCACCGGGACTAGCGGGGATCGAGCAGTACTTC.